A single sample gave rise to the 24 T cell receptor beta chains below, sequenced in a study of early T cells in non-severe SARS-CoV-2 infection. In TCRdb, the 5' RACE reads were re-called with MiXCR into one record per CDR3 protein. The sample consists of 98,000 or so distinct CDR3 sequences, around 10% of them appearing once. Material for sequencing was whole blood. Receptors originate from an adult who was a healthcare worker with PCR-confirmed SARS-CoV-2 infection or an uninfected control (not recorded which).

This clonotype was seen ten or more times. The chain couples TRBV10-1 to TRBJ2-1; D remains ambiguous. The V gene lost 4 bases and the J gene lost 6 bases, with 10 bases spanning the gap. CDR3 length: 13 residues. Looked up from germline, CDR1 is WNHNN and CDR2 is SYGVQD (reference sequence). The CDR3 here is CASSGGVFNEQFF. The CDR3 coding sequence is TGCGCCAGCAGTGGTGGGGTTTTCAATGAGCAGTTCTTC.

This clonotype was recorded a few times. The chain couples TRBV7-6 to TRBJ1-3; D is unresolved. Germline V gene lookup returns CDR1 SGHVS and CDR2 FNYEAQ. The CDR3 extends over 13 amino acids. The V end lost 2 bases, the J end lost 3 bases, and 5 bases lay between the germline ends. The CDR3 region is CASSLSGGNTIYF. The CDR3, as DNA: TGTGCCAGCAGCTTATCGGGTGGAAACACCATATATTTT.

This clonotype was detected many times. The chain links TRBV7-9 to TRBJ1-4, with 10 bases lining up with TRBD1. V was pared by 4 bases and J by 2 bases, with 1 base of the junction left unmatched. The germline CDR1 and CDR2 sequences are SEHNR and FQNEAQ (reference sequence). The length of the CDR3 is 15 residues. The CDR3 nucleotides are TGTGCCAGCAGCTGGGGACAGGGGACTAATGAAAAACTGTTTTTT. Its translation: CASSWGQGTNEKLFF.

This clonotype was found a few times. J is TRBJ2-1 and V is TRBV24-1, with 7 bases aligning to TRBD2. The CDR3 has 16 residues. Trimming took 5 bases from V and 0 from J; bases not matched to a gene: 6. Germline CDR1 is KGHDR and CDR2 is SFDVKD. In DNA form, the CDR3 reads TGTGCCACCAGTGTGGCGGGAGTAGGCTCCTACAATGAGCAGTTCTTC. Translation: CATSVAGVGSYNEQFF.

The chain has TRBV7-8 and TRBJ2-1, with a tentative D call TRBD2 (5 bases). The germline CDR1 and CDR2 sequences are SGHVS and FQNEAQ. CDR3 length: 16 amino acids. The germline V and J ends were trimmed by 0 bases and 4 bases, with 13 bases remaining between them. CDR3 sequence reads: CASSLAGDPKYNEQFF. The CDR3 DNA follows: TGTGCCAGCAGCTTAGCGGGAGACCCCAAATACAATGAGCAGTTCTTC.

The V gene is TRBV5-1, the J gene TRBJ2-7, with D tentatively TRBD1 (6 bases). CDR1 is SGHRS, CDR2 YFSETQ, per germline. V lost 4 bases and J 3 bases, leaving 14 bases between the germline ends. There are 14 residues in the CDR3. CDR3 DNA sequence: TGCGCCAGCAGCACCTTCGGACAGTACTACGAGCAGTACTTC. Translated: CASSTFGQYYEQYF.

The table lists this clonotype with a few counts. This chain connects TRBV7-9 to TRBJ2-3; D remains ambiguous. V was shortened by 1 base and J by 2 bases, with 13 bases between the two germline ends. The length of the CDR3 is 16 residues. From germline, CDR1 is SEHNR and CDR2 FQNEAQ (reference sequence). CDR3 region: CASSLVRGLPTDTQYF. CDR3 in DNA: TGTGCCAGCAGCTTAGTCCGCGGCCTCCCCACAGATACGCAGTATTTT.

The CDR3 spells CASSLGTLLTWNEAFF. The CDR3 DNA is TGTGCCAGCAGCTTAGGGACTCTCCTAACCTGGAATGAAGCTTTCTTT. The chain links TRBV5-6 to TRBJ1-1, with D tentatively TRBD1 (5 bases). Looked up from germline, CDR1 is SGHDT and CDR2 is YYEEEE. Trimming removed 2 bases from V and 7 bases from J, with 21 bases in between. The CDR3 length is 16 residues.

This clonotype was detected ten times or more. The V gene is TRBV20-1, the J gene TRBJ2-5, with 9 bases aligning to TRBD2. The germline gives CDR1 DFQATT, CDR2 SNEGSKA (reference sequence). Unmatched junction bases numbered 4, after V lost 3 bases and J lost 2 bases. The CDR3 loop spans 14 amino acids. DNA of the CDR3: TGCAGTGCTAGTAGCGGGGGACTGCAAGAGACCCAGTACTTC. Amino acids: CSASSGGLQETQYF.

At least ten counts were recorded for this clonotype. The chain combines TRBV5-1 with TRBJ2-7; D remains unclear. CDR3 size: 15 residues. Germline V gene lookup returns CDR1 SGHRS and CDR2 YFSETQ. V lost 5 bases and J 2 bases, leaving 17 bases between the germline ends. The CDR3 region has the DNA TGCGCCAGCAGTCGAAACTCGGACGGAGCCTACGAGCAGTACTTC. As protein: CASSRNSDGAYEQYF.

The rearrangement uses TRBV7-3 and TRBJ1-1; weak D call: TRBD1 (5 bases). The ends were cut back, 3 bases at V and 3 bases at J, with 14 bases in the middle. The CDR3 covers 15 residues. Per the germline V gene, CDR1 is SGHTA and CDR2 is FQGTGA. The DNA of the CDR3 is TGTGCCAGCAGCTTCCAAGGAGGGGCGGACACTGAAGCTTTCTTT. Its translation: CASSFQGGADTEAFF.

There are many counts of this clonotype. The rearrangement joins TRBV6-5 to TRBJ1-1; no firm D call. V lost 4 bases to trimming and J lost 0 bases, with 18 bases between them. Germline CDR1 reads MNHEY; CDR2 reads SVGAGI. This CDR3 region has 17 residues. The CDR3 bases are TGTGCCAGCAGTTCCGGGATTTTCATGGTAATGAACACTGAAGCTTTCTTT. It translates to CASSSGIFMVMNTEAFF.

This clonotype has a count of ten or more. This rearrangement joins TRBV6-6 to TRBJ1-2, with 9 bases that match TRBD1. Germline CDR1 and CDR2: MNHNY and SVGAGI (reference sequence). V dropped 0 bases and J dropped 4; count of bases not matched to a gene: 12. This CDR3 region has 18 residues. CDR3: CASSYSIPGTGRSYGYTF. In DNA form, the CDR3 reads TGTGCCAGCAGTTACTCCATCCCCGGGACAGGGAGATCCTATGGCTACACCTTC.

This clonotype was seen a few times. The rearrangement links TRBV7-9 to TRBJ2-3, with D possibly being TRBD2 (6 bases). The CDR3 has 14 residues. Trimming removed 6 bases at V and 2 bases at J, with 12 bases between. The germline CDR1 and CDR2 sequences are SEHNR and FQNEAQ (reference sequence). CDR3 coding DNA: TGTGCCAGCAGTATGACGCGGGACACAGATACGCAGTATTTT. Translated, it gives CASSMTRDTDTQYF.

V usage is TRBV29-1 and J usage is TRBJ1-1; D call uncertain. The germline V gene encodes CDR1 SQVTM and CDR2 ANQGSEA. The CDR3 totals 12 residues. V was shortened by 5 bases and J by 4 bases, with 11 bases between the two germline ends. Here the CDR3 reads CSVLTRSTEAFF. CDR3 DNA sequence: TGCAGCGTTTTAACTCGGAGCACTGAAGCTTTCTTT.

The CDR3 sequence is CASSLDGGPTSHNEQFF. CDR3 DNA: TGCGCCAGCAGCTTGGATGGGGGGCCGACTAGCCACAATGAGCAGTTCTTC. The rearrangement links TRBV5-1 to TRBJ2-1; D is possibly TRBD2 (7 bases). The CDR3 consists of 17 residues. Between the trimmed V and J ends, which lost 0 bases and 5 bases, there was a span of 18 bases. Germline CDR1 reads SGHRS; CDR2 reads YFSETQ.

The table lists this clonotype with many counts. V usage is TRBV7-3 and J usage is TRBJ2-3; a weak D match, TRBD2 (5 bases). Germline V gene lookup returns CDR1 SGHTA and CDR2 FQGTGA. The CDR3 loop spans 15 amino acids. The V end was cut by 1 base, the J end by 2 bases, with 10 bases between. The CDR3 bases are TGTGCCAGCAGCTTAAGGCGGGTACACACAGATACGCAGTATTTT. Translation gives CASSLRRVHTDTQYF.

This clonotype came up a few times. J is TRBJ2-7 and V is TRBV20-1, with 8 bases lining up with TRBD2. The V and J ends lost 6 bases and 1 base, in that order; junction bases with no gene match: 8. The CDR3 length is 14 residues. Germline V gene data show CDR1 as DFQATT and CDR2 as SNEGSKA (reference sequence). The CDR3, as DNA: TGCAGTGCGAATCCGGGACTAGGGTCCTACGAGCAGTACTTC. Its protein is CSANPGLGSYEQYF.

The chain carries TRBV5-4 and TRBJ2-2; D is unresolved. Trimming removed 0 bases from V and 1 base from J, with 4 bases in between. The CDR3 is 14 amino acids. From germline, CDR1 is SGHNT and CDR2 YYREEE (reference sequence). The CDR3: CASSLEGNTGELFF. DNA of the CDR3: TGTGCCAGCAGCTTGGAGGGGAACACCGGGGAGCTGTTTTTT.

A few counts support this clonotype. This chain connects TRBV12-3 or TRBV12-4 to TRBJ1-1; D not resolved. V lost 5 bases to trimming and J lost 5 bases, with 15 bases between them. The CDR3 covers 14 residues. The CDR3 bases are TGTGCCAGCAGTCCCCAGGTGATTCGGACTGAAGCTTTCTTT. Its protein is CASSPQVIRTEAFF.

This clonotype was detected ten times or more. The rearrangement links TRBV6-5 to TRBJ2-7, with D maybe TRBD1 (6 bases). Per the germline V gene, CDR1 is MNHEY and CDR2 is SVGAGI. Between the trimmed V and J ends, which lost 0 bases and 5 bases, there was a span of 17 bases. The CDR3 extends over 16 amino acids. The CDR3 region has the DNA TGTGCCAGCAGTTACTCGAACTTGGGGGCGCCCCACGAGCAGTACTTC. Translating gives CASSYSNLGAPHEQYF.

This clonotype showed up many times. This chain uses TRBV2 with TRBJ2-7, with TRBD2 matching 9 bases. Trimming at V came to 2 bases and at J to 3 bases, leaving 5 bases not matched to a gene. CDR3 size: 15 residues. Germline values: CDR1 SNHLY, CDR2 FYNNEI. CDR3 nucleotide sequence: TGTGCCAGCAGTGAAAAGGGGACTAGCTACTACGAGCAGTACTTC. This codes for CASSEKGTSYYEQYF.

CDR3 sequence reads: CASSEPGASTDTQYF. CDR3 nucleotides: TGTGCCAGCAGTGAACCGGGAGCTAGCACAGATACGCAGTATTTT. The chain recombines TRBV25-1 with TRBJ2-3, with D possibly matching TRBD2 (6 bases). The CDR3 is made up of 15 amino acids. CDR1 and CDR2 (germline): MGHDK, SYGVNS. The germline V and J ends were trimmed by 2 bases and 0 bases, with 9 bases remaining between them.

The chain has TRBV20-1 and TRBJ1-5; maybe TRBD1 (5 bases). V was cut by 5 bases and J by 7 bases, with 18 bases left in between. Germline V lookup: CDR1 DFQATT, CDR2 SNEGSKA (reference sequence). The CDR3 totals 14 residues. The CDR3: CSAYRYQGGQPQHF. For the CDR3, the DNA is TGCAGTGCTTACCGGTACCAGGGAGGCCAGCCCCAGCATTTT.